This T cell receptor beta chain was sequenced for a study of persistence of HIV-infected CD4 T cells. Study overall: Donors had been on suppressive ART for a median of 8 years.

This clone is a singleton in its sample. Its antigen is undetermined. The immunoSEQ assay was version 4, run in survey mode. Some clones are missing from TCRdb's copy, which holds only in-frame ones; the method was immunoSEQ multiplex PCR. Counted here are about 40,000 clones, about 84% occurring once; the ten biggest clones make up 14%. The stimulus was an HIV-1 Gag 15-mer peptide pool, 0.85 to 1 ug/peptide/mL. Memory cells lacking CD40L and CD69 with high CD45RO were sorted. Unmatched junction bases numbered 4, after V lost 6 bases and J lost 0 bases. The CDR3 contains 15 residues. Germline V gene lookup returns CDR1 MNHEY and CDR2 SVGAGI.

The source is an adult man with HIV who was CMV-seropositive. Sequencing used CD4+ T cells sorted from PBMCs after roughly 18-hour stimulation, obtained from a patient who received antiretroviral therapy. The rearrangement joins TRBV6-5 to TRBJ2-2, with 7 bases aligning to TRBD1. For the CDR3, the DNA is TGTGCCAGCAGACTCGGGACAGCGAACACCGGGGAGCTGTTTTTT. This codes for CASRLGTANTGELFF.